Below are 20 T cell receptor beta chains sequenced from a single sample in a study of cytomegalovirus exposure and HLA in healthy donors. The study ran its PCR with 60 Vbeta and 13 Jbeta primers. Profiling relied on immunoSEQ multiplex PCR, and the TCRdb table lists in-frame clones only, not all of them. The data show under 200,000 clones, with about four fifths seen just once and 1.7% held by the top ten. The sequencing input was PBMCs. Every receptor here comes from a woman younger than 30 in good health and CMV-seronegative.

In this sample, this clone turned up once. The chain combines TRBV5-6 with TRBJ2-5, with unresolved D. V was pared by 0 bases and J by 1 base, with 7 bases between. Germline-derived CDR1 and CDR2 are SGHDT and YYEEEE. The CDR3 is made up of 14 amino acids. The CDR3 region has the DNA TGTGCCAGCAGCTTGGGAGGCGGCCAAGAGACCCAGTACTTC. This sequence encodes CASSLGGGQETQYF.

The chain has TRBV7-9 and TRBJ1-4; 8 bases match TRBD1. The germline CDR1 and CDR2 sequences are SEHNR and FQNEAQ (reference sequence). After removal of 0 bases from V and 8 bases from J, the junction contained 5 bases not matched to a gene. The CDR3 covers 15 residues. The CDR3 sequence: CASSLAQGAGEKLFF. Written as DNA, the CDR3 is TGTGCCAGCAGCTTAGCTCAGGGGGCAGGGGAAAAACTGTTTTTT.

The chain uses TRBV15 and TRBJ1-1, with 7 bases aligning to TRBD1. V shed 3 bases and J 3 bases; nucleotides not matched to a gene: 13. CDR3 length: 17 residues. The germline gives CDR1 LNHNV, CDR2 YYDKDF (reference sequence). CDR3: CATSSLGTVREYTEAFF. CDR3 in DNA: TGTGCCACCAGCAGTCTTGGGACAGTCAGGGAGTACACTGAAGCTTTCTTT.

This chain connects TRBV6-6 to TRBJ1-4; no clear D gene. Trimming stripped 5 bases from V and 4 bases from J, with 11 bases between. The CDR3 is made up of 14 amino acids. Germline V gene sequence: CDR1 MNHNY, CDR2 SVGAGI (reference sequence). The CDR3 spells CASSRGQLNEKLFF. The CDR3 nucleotides are TGTGCCAGCAGTCGCGGGCAGCTTAATGAAAAACTGTTTTTT.

This rearrangement joins TRBV30 to TRBJ2-7; TRBD2 aligns across 9 bases. Trimming cost V 2 bases and J 1 base; bases outside gene matches: 15. This CDR3 region has 18 residues. Germline loops: CDR1 GTSNPN, CDR2 SVGIG (reference sequence). The CDR3 region is CAWSLGLAKGSKSYEQYF. CDR3 nucleotides: TGTGCCTGGAGTCTGGGACTAGCTAAAGGGTCGAAATCCTACGAGCAGTACTTC.

The chain recombines TRBV6-5 with TRBJ1-2; D possibly corresponds to TRBD1 (6 bases). The CDR3 length is 14 residues. Deletions cut 3 bases from V and 4 bases from J, with 12 bases between. In germline, CDR1 is MNHEY, CDR2 SVGAGI. CDR3 nucleotides: TGTGCCAGCAGTTATAACGGGGGGCCCTATGGCTACACCTTC. Translating gives CASSYNGGPYGYTF.

This clone occurred a few times. The chain combines TRBV19 with TRBJ2-2; 9 positions agree with TRBD1. This CDR3 is built from 13 residues. The V and J ends lost 5 bases and 5 bases, in that order; junction bases with no gene match: 0. From germline, CDR1 is LNHDA and CDR2 SQIVND (reference sequence). The CDR3 loop reads CASSGTGTGELFF. CDR3 DNA sequence: TGTGCCAGTAGTGGGACAGGGACCGGGGAGCTGTTTTTT.

The chain is built from TRBV11-2 and TRBJ2-7; no clear D. This CDR3 spans 12 amino acids. Looked up from germline, CDR1 is SGHAT and CDR2 is FQNNGV. V lost 3 bases and J lost 5, with 8 bases in between. As DNA, the CDR3 is TGTGCCAGCAGCTTGAATGCGAACGAGCAGTACTTC. Encoded protein: CASSLNANEQYF.

V is TRBV15 and J is TRBJ2-5, with 10 bases that match TRBD1. V shed 0 bases and J 3 bases; nucleotides not matched to a gene: 16. Germline loops: CDR1 LNHNV, CDR2 YYDKDF (reference sequence). The CDR3 runs to 20 residues. The DNA of the CDR3 is TGTGCCACCAGCAGAGATCAAGAGACAGGGGGCTTTTTCGCAGAAGAGACCCAGTACTTC. Translated, it gives CATSRDQETGGFFAEETQYF.

The rearrangement uses TRBV15 and TRBJ2-7; no firm D call. The CDR3 has 13 residues. Germline V gene lookup returns CDR1 LNHNV and CDR2 YYDKDF (reference sequence). V was pared by 8 bases and J by 1 base, with 12 bases between. The chain's CDR3 is CATRFTSSYEQYF. The CDR3 DNA sequence: TGTGCCACCCGATTCACTTCTTCCTACGAGCAGTACTTC.

The CDR3 nucleotides read TGTGCCAGCAGCCATACAGGGACGGATACGCAGTATTTT. It translates to CASSHTGTDTQYF. The chain is built from TRBV4-2 and TRBJ2-3, with D possibly being TRBD1 (6 bases). Trimming removed 3 bases at V and 6 bases at J, with 10 bases between. Germline lookup yields CDR1 LGHNA and CDR2 YNFKEQ. CDR3 length: 13 residues.

This rearrangement joins TRBV2 to TRBJ2-7; TRBD2 might be the D (5 bases). The CDR3 covers 15 residues. V lost 8 bases and J lost 2, with 19 bases in between. Germline V gene lookup returns CDR1 SNHLY and CDR2 FYNNEI. DNA for the CDR3: TGTGCCAGCCCCGAGGGAGACACGAACACCTACGAGCAGTACGTC. The encoded protein is CASPEGDTNTYEQYV.

This clone was observed once. The chain is built from TRBV28 and TRBJ2-7; tentatively, D is TRBD2 (6 bases). The CDR3 covers 14 residues. V gave up 5 bases and J gave up 12 bases, with 23 bases separating them. Germline CDR1 MDHEN, CDR2 SYDVKM. The CDR3 region is CASSLPVSSRGMYF. CDR3 sequence (DNA): TGTGCCAGCAGTCTACCGGTGTCAAGCCGCGGGATGTACTTC.

V usage is TRBV7-6 and J usage is TRBJ2-1, with 7 nucleotides matching TRBD1. The germline gives CDR1 SGHVS, CDR2 FNYEAQ. The CDR3 is 16 residues long. J gave up 3 bases and V 1 base, and 6 bases lay outside the gene matches. CDR3 in amino acids: CASSLVQGTDYNEQFF. As DNA, the CDR3 is TGTGCCAGCAGCTTAGTCCAGGGGACAGACTACAATGAGCAGTTCTTC.

The V and J genes are TRBV30 and TRBJ2-1, with 9 bases that match TRBD2. Looked up from germline, CDR1 is GTSNPN and CDR2 is SVGIG (reference sequence). V was clipped by 5 bases and J by 5 bases; unmatched bases: 4. The CDR3 covers 13 residues. Written as DNA, the CDR3 is TGTGCCTGGCTGAGCGGGAGGAACAATGAGCAGTTCTTC. Translating gives CAWLSGRNNEQFF.

In its sample, this clone was seen once. This chain uses TRBV30 with TRBJ2-7; weak D call: TRBD2 (5 bases). V gave up 8 bases and J gave up 6 bases, with 14 bases separating them. CDR3 length: 11 amino acids. CDR1 GTSNPN and CDR2 SVGIG come from the germline V gene (reference sequence). CDR3 coding DNA: TGTGCCGGCCAGATAGCGTCCGAGCAGTACTTC. It codes for CAGQIASEQYF. Using reference TRBV30 and TRBJ2-7 for the parts outside the CDR3, the full variable domain is SQTIHQWPATLVQPVGSPLSLECTVEGTSNPNLYWYRQAAGRGLQLLFYSVGIGQISSEVPQNLSASRPQDRQFILSSKKLLLSDSGFYLCAGQIASEQYFGPGTRLTVT.

The gene calls are TRBV28 and TRBJ2-5; 7 bases agree with TRBD1. From germline, CDR1 is MDHEN and CDR2 SYDVKM. V shed 8 bases and J 3 bases; nucleotides not matched to a gene: 6. This CDR3 region has 13 residues. The CDR3 nucleotides are TGTGCCAGCGCGACCGGGACAGAAGAGACCCAGTACTTC. Translating it yields CASATGTEETQYF.

The chain joins TRBV7-2 to TRBJ1-2; D gene unclear. There are 13 residues in the CDR3. CDR1 SGHTA and CDR2 FQGNSA come from the germline V gene. The V gene lost 3 bases and the J gene lost 4 bases, with 9 bases spanning the gap. CDR3 sequence: CASSLGGIYGYTF. The CDR3 DNA follows: TGTGCCAGCAGCTTGGGCGGGATCTATGGCTACACCTTC.

The rearrangement links TRBV13 to TRBJ2-7, with 14 positions matching TRBD2. The germline V gene encodes CDR1 PRHDT and CDR2 FYEKMQ (reference sequence). V lost 5 bases and J lost 6; bases outside the gene matches: 12. The CDR3 loop spans 17 amino acids. CDR3 sequence reads: CASSQQPGLAGEAEQYV. In DNA, the CDR3 is TGTGCCAGCAGCCAACAGCCGGGACTAGCGGGAGAGGCCGAGCAGTACGTC.

V and J are TRBV5-8 and TRBJ2-1; 8 nucleotides match TRBD2. V lost 5 bases and J lost 5; bases outside the gene matches: 12. The germline V gene encodes CDR1 SGHTS and CDR2 YDEGEE. The CDR3 is 16 amino acids. CDR3 protein: CASRSGLAGGNNEQFF. CDR3 DNA sequence: TGTGCCAGCAGATCTGGACTAGCCGGGGGTAACAATGAGCAGTTCTTC.